In its sample, the clone carrying this TCR beta chain was seen many times. What it recognizes is unknown. A quantitative 5'-RACE method, one with molecular barcodes, was used to make TCR beta libraries. One entry per CDR3 protein, called by TCRdb with MiXCR from the 5' RACE reads. This sample carries some 17,000 distinct CDR3 sequences, roughly 8.2% of them seen once, and the ten largest clones take roughly 35%. This specimen belongs to a study of CD8 T cells in ankylosing spondylitis. Study results and caveats: Roughly eight highly homologous variants formed a TCR beta motif that appeared characteristic of ankylosing spondylitis blood.

V shed 5 bases and J 5 bases; nucleotides not matched to a gene: 3. The V gene's germline CDR1 is MNHNS and CDR2 SASEGT. The CDR3 runs to 13 residues. The rearrangement uses TRBV6-1 and TRBJ1-1, with 9 positions matching TRBD1. The source material was blood. The clonotype was recovered from a male donor with ankylosing spondylitis or in good health (not recorded which). The CDR3 region is CASSPGQGTEAFF. In nucleotides, the CDR3 is TGTGCCAGCAGTCCGGGACAGGGAACTGAAGCTTTCTTT.